What follows are 28 T cell receptor beta chains derived from one specimen sequenced in a study of CD8 T cells in Susac syndrome. Random hexamers were used to reverse transcribe an amount of roughly 0.5 to 1 ug RNA. TCRdb recomputed calls from the immunoSEQ multiplex PCR reads with MiXCR, one row per CDR3 protein. Among 250,000 to 300,000 distinct CDR3 sequences listed, around 89% were seen once. The sample comprised CD8+ T cells from PBMCs. The origin of the receptors is a human donor with multiple sclerosis.

The chain joins TRBV2 to TRBJ2-1; TRBD1 is a possible D gene (5 bases). CDR1 is SNHLY and CDR2 is FYNNEI in the germline V gene. This CDR3 region has 16 residues. The V and J ends lost 8 bases and 0 bases respectively, with 17 bases between them. The CDR3 here is CASEEVQGLSYNEQFF. Written as DNA, the CDR3 is TGTGCCAGCGAAGAGGTCCAGGGCCTCTCCTACAATGAGCAGTTCTTC.

The rearrangement links TRBV27 to TRBJ1-2; D remains ambiguous. This CDR3 has 14 residues. Deletions cut 0 bases from V and 4 bases from J, with 9 bases between. Germline V gene lookup returns CDR1 MNHEY and CDR2 SMNVEV (reference sequence). The CDR3 nucleotides read TGTGCCAGCAGTTTATCGTACGGTATCTATGGCTACACCTTC. Translation: CASSLSYGIYGYTF.

V gene TRBV27 combines with J gene TRBJ2-2; 7 nucleotides agree with TRBD2. After removal of 3 bases from V and 4 bases from J, the junction contained 8 bases not matched to a gene. CDR3 length equals 16 residues. Germline V gene sequence: CDR1 MNHEY, CDR2 SMNVEV (reference sequence). CDR3 region: CASSFGPGLSTGELFF. The CDR3 DNA is TGTGCCAGCAGTTTTGGCCCGGGACTATCCACCGGGGAGCTGTTTTTT.

The rearrangement joins TRBV16 to TRBJ2-1; D might be TRBD1 (5 bases). The length of the CDR3 is 16 residues. Between the trimmed V and J ends, which lost 1 base and 8 bases, there was a span of 18 bases. CDR1 and CDR2 (germline): KGHSY, FQNENV. The CDR3 here is CASSQFGQGLIDEQFF. The CDR3 DNA reads TGTGCCAGCAGCCAATTTGGGCAGGGATTAATCGATGAGCAGTTCTTC.

The sample holds one count of this clonotype. This chain links TRBV4-2 with TRBJ1-1, with D tentatively TRBD1 (5 bases). CDR3 length: 13 residues. CDR1 LGHNA and CDR2 YNFKEQ come from the germline V gene. With 0 bases removed from V and 7 bases from J, the gap between germline ends came to 9 bases. The CDR3, as DNA: TGTGCCAGCAGCCAAGACAGGGAACTTGAAGCTTTCTTT. The encoded protein is CASSQDRELEAFF.

In its sample, this clonotype was seen once. V gene TRBV4-1 combines with J gene TRBJ2-1; D might be TRBD1 (8 bases). Per the germline V gene, CDR1 is MGHRA and CDR2 is YSYEKL. The CDR3 is 15 amino acids. V lost 4 bases, J lost 8 bases, and 18 bases lay in between. DNA for the CDR3: TGCGCCAGCAGCCCATTTGGACAGGGAGGGGATGAGCAGTTCTTC. Translated, it gives CASSPFGQGGDEQFF.

This sequence joins TRBV19 and TRBJ1-1; no firm D call. The germline gives CDR1 LNHDA, CDR2 SQIVND (reference sequence). The CDR3 covers 16 residues. Trimming took off 7 bases at V and 2 bases at J, with 20 bases between the two ends. This CDR3 is CASKRRTETLNTEAFF. The CDR3, as DNA: TGTGCCAGTAAGAGGAGGACGGAGACTTTAAACACTGAAGCTTTCTTT.

The genes are TRBV29-1 and TRBJ2-5; 11 bases are a match to TRBD2. The CDR3 consists of 16 residues. The trim removed 3 bases at V and 2 bases at J, leaving 8 bases unmatched. The germline V gene has CDR1 SQVTM and CDR2 ANQGSEA. This CDR3 reads CSVDSGTSGLQETQYF. The CDR3 region has the DNA TGCAGCGTTGATTCCGGGACTAGCGGCCTACAAGAGACCCAGTACTTC.

This sequence joins TRBV5-1 and TRBJ1-1; TRBD1 aligns across 8 bases. V gave up 3 bases and J gave up 4 bases; unmatched junction bases: 8. Germline V lookup: CDR1 SGHRS, CDR2 YFSETQ. This CDR3 contains 15 residues. The CDR3 sequence: CASSWAGGMGTEAFF. The CDR3 bases are TGCGCCAGCAGCTGGGCAGGGGGCATGGGCACTGAAGCTTTCTTT.

The DNA of the CDR3 is TGTGCCAGCAACCTAGGACAGGGACACGAGCAGTACTTC. Protein sequence: CASNLGQGHEQYF. The genes are TRBV27 and TRBJ2-7; TRBD1 matches at 8 bases. The CDR3 loop spans 13 amino acids. The ends lost 7 bases at V and 5 bases at J; junction bases unmatched: 7. The germline V gene has CDR1 MNHEY and CDR2 SMNVEV (reference sequence).

The rearrangement joins TRBV13 to TRBJ2-1; the match to TRBD2 covers 9 bases. Per the germline V gene, CDR1 is PRHDT and CDR2 is FYEKMQ (reference sequence). V shed 1 base, J shed 7 bases, and the junction held 5 bases outside the gene matches. The CDR3 covers 15 residues. CDR3 in amino acids: CASSLEPLAGNEQFF. CDR3 coding DNA: TGTGCCAGCAGCTTAGAGCCGCTAGCGGGGAATGAGCAGTTCTTC.

The V and J genes are TRBV10-3 and TRBJ1-5; D is unresolved. Trimming pared 3 bases from V and 0 bases from J, leaving 9 bases between. The germline gives CDR1 ENHRY, CDR2 SYGVKD. This CDR3 has 15 amino acids. The CDR3 loop is CAISDSENSNQPQHF. CDR3 DNA sequence: TGTGCCATCAGTGACAGCGAAAATAGCAATCAGCCCCAGCATTTT.

The chain combines TRBV4-3 with TRBJ2-1; D possibly matches TRBD1 or TRBD2 (5 bases each). From germline, CDR1 is LGHNA and CDR2 YSLEER. The CDR3 is 15 amino acids. The V gene lost 4 bases and the J gene lost 12 bases, with 22 bases spanning the gap. CDR3 bases: TGCGCCAGCAGCCCGCGCCTACAGGTCCAGAGGGGGCAGTTCTTC. It specifies CASSPRLQVQRGQFF.

The chain carries TRBV13 and TRBJ2-1; TRBD2 aligns across 10 bases. The CDR3 loop spans 14 amino acids. Germline trimming cut 1 base from V and 9 bases from J; bases unmatched to any gene: 3. From germline, CDR1 is PRHDT and CDR2 FYEKMQ (reference sequence). The DNA for the CDR3 is TGTGCCAGCAGCTTAGAGGCTAGCGGGGGTGAGCAGTTCTTC. Its protein is CASSLEASGGEQFF. Variable domain in full (rest from reference TRBV13 and TRBJ2-1): AAGVIQSPRHLIKEKRETATLKCYPIPRHDTVYWYQQGPGQDPQFLISFYEKMQSDKGSIPDRFSAQQFSDYHSELNMSSLELGDSALYFCASSLEASGGEQFFGPGTRLTVL.

The V and J genes are TRBV29-1 and TRBJ2-7, with 7 nucleotides matching TRBD1. Germline CDR1 and CDR2: SQVTM and ANQGSEA. CDR3 length equals 13 residues. The V and J ends lost 0 bases and 3 bases, in that order; junction bases with no gene match: 2. CDR3 nucleotides: TGCAGCGTTGAAGATGGGGACAGCTACGAGCAGTACTTC. Translating gives CSVEDGDSYEQYF.

The chain joins TRBV7-9 to TRBJ1-2, with 8 nucleotides matching TRBD1. The CDR3 sequence is 15 residues long. Germline assignment: CDR1 SEHNR and CDR2 FQNEAQ (reference sequence). V lost 4 bases and J lost 2; bases outside the gene matches: 6. CDR3 bases: TGTGCCAGCAGCTCCGTGACAGGGGCGAACTATGGCTACACCTTC. Translated: CASSSVTGANYGYTF.

The rearrangement links TRBV6-2 or TRBV6-3 to TRBJ2-7; D may be TRBD1 or TRBD2 (5 bases each). The ends were cut back, 7 bases at V and 6 bases at J, with 16 bases in the middle. The V gene's germline CDR1 is MNHEY and CDR2 SVGEGT. CDR3 length: 13 residues. The CDR3 here is CASTQYGGSEQYF. The CDR3 bases are TGTGCCAGCACCCAATATGGGGGAAGCGAGCAGTACTTC.

The chain has TRBV19 and TRBJ2-3; D remains unclear. CDR3 size: 15 residues. The germline V gene encodes CDR1 LNHDA and CDR2 SQIVND (reference sequence). V was trimmed by 6 bases and J by 2 bases, leaving 15 bases between them. CDR3: CASSTFSASTDTQYF. In nucleotides, the CDR3 is TGTGCCAGTAGCACCTTTAGTGCTTCCACAGATACGCAGTATTTT.

The V and J genes are TRBV12-3 or TRBV12-4 and TRBJ2-3; 10 positions match TRBD2. The CDR3 length is 17 residues. J gave up 1 base and V 6 bases, and 10 bases lay outside the gene matches. CDR3 bases: TGTGCCAGCAGAGGGACTAGCGTCGAGGTTGGCACAGATACGCAGTATTTT. Residues: CASRGTSVEVGTDTQYF.

The rearrangement uses TRBV9 and TRBJ2-1; 11 bases align to TRBD2. Per germline, CDR1 SGDLS and CDR2 YYNGEE. This CDR3 spans 13 amino acids. V shed 6 bases, J shed 5 bases, and the junction held 1 base outside the gene matches. The DNA of the CDR3 is TGTGCCAGCACTAGCGGGGGGCACAATGAGCAGTTCTTC. Its protein is CASTSGGHNEQFF.

J is TRBJ1-2 and V is TRBV7-3; no definite D call. This CDR3 comprises 13 residues. V lost 2 bases to trimming and J lost 4 bases, with 8 bases between them. Germline V gives CDR1 SGHTA, CDR2 FQGTGA. CDR3 in DNA: TGTGCCAGCAGCTTATCCCCATCCTATGGCTACACCTTC. It encodes CASSLSPSYGYTF.

This clonotype was observed a single time. This rearrangement joins TRBV6-4 to TRBJ2-3; D ambiguous. V dropped 5 bases and J dropped 2 bases, with 14 bases sitting between them. Germline V lookup: CDR1 MRHNA, CDR2 SNTAGT. The CDR3 is 15 residues long. DNA of the CDR3: TGTGCCAGCAGTTTAAACCCCCTGTCCACAGATACGCAGTATTTT. Translating it yields CASSLNPLSTDTQYF.

V usage is TRBV6-1 and J usage is TRBJ2-3; weak D call: TRBD1 (6 bases). The CDR3 spans 16 residues. V dropped 5 bases and J dropped 2 bases, with 17 bases sitting between them. Germline CDR1 reads MNHNS; CDR2 reads SASEGT. The CDR3 DNA reads as TGTGCCAGCAGTCCCGGCCGACAGGTGAACACAGATACGCAGTATTTT. This gives the protein CASSPGRQVNTDTQYF.

V is TRBV13 and J is TRBJ2-5; 13 bases fit TRBD2. The CDR3 has 18 residues. Unmatched junction bases numbered 13, after V lost 4 bases and J lost 5 bases. Per germline, CDR1 PRHDT and CDR2 FYEKMQ (reference sequence). The CDR3 nucleotides read TGTGCCAGCAGCTCCCACTCGACTAGCGGGAGGTTGGAGGAGACCCAGTACTTC. This sequence encodes CASSSHSTSGRLEETQYF.

The CDR3 region is CASSLWLTQGADGYTF. The CDR3 DNA reads as TGCGCCAGCAGCTTGTGGCTAACACAGGGGGCAGATGGCTACACCTTC. The chain links TRBV5-1 to TRBJ1-2; 9 bases fit TRBD1. The CDR3 runs to 16 residues. After removal of 1 base from V and 6 bases from J, the junction contained 10 bases not matched to a gene. Per the germline V gene, CDR1 is SGHRS and CDR2 is YFSETQ.

The gene calls are TRBV30 and TRBJ2-1; perhaps TRBD2 as D (6 bases). CDR1 is GTSNPN, CDR2 SVGIG, per germline (reference sequence). This CDR3 contains 17 residues. V shed 0 bases and J shed 6 bases, with 21 bases lying between them. This CDR3 is CAWSVRDGGASGNEQFF. The CDR3 DNA sequence: TGTGCCTGGAGTGTACGCGACGGAGGGGCTTCTGGCAATGAGCAGTTCTTC.

V usage is TRBV6-2 or TRBV6-3 and J usage is TRBJ2-3; the match to TRBD2 covers 9 bases. There are 20 residues in the CDR3. Germline CDR1 is MNHEY and CDR2 is SVGEGT. The J segment lost 1 base and the V segment lost 6 bases, leaving 20 bases of the junction unmatched. This CDR3 is CASRQTTSGALLSGTDTQYF. The CDR3 nucleotides are TGTGCCAGCAGACAGACGACTAGCGGAGCCTTATTGTCTGGCACAGATACGCAGTATTTT.

This clonotype came up once. This chain uses TRBV30 with TRBJ2-2; D might be TRBD1 (5 bases). There are 14 residues in the CDR3. The V end lost 5 bases, the J end lost 0 bases, and 10 bases lay between the germline ends. The germline V gene encodes CDR1 GTSNPN and CDR2 SVGIG (reference sequence). CDR3: CAWDIGANTGELFF. For the CDR3, the DNA is TGTGCCTGGGACATAGGGGCGAACACCGGGGAGCTGTTTTTT.